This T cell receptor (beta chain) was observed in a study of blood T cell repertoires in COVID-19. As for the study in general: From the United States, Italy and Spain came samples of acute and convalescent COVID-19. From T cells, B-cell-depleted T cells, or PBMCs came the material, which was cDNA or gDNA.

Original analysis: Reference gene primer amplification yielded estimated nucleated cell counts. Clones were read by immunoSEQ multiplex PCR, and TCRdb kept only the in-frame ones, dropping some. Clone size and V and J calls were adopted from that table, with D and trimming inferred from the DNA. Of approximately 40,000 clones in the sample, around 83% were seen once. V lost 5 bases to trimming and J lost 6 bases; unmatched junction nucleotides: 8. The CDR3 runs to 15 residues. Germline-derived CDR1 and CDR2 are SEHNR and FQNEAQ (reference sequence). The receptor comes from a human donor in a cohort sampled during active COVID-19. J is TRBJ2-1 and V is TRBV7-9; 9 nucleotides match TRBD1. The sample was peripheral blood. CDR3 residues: CASSPLDRGFNEQFF. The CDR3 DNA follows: TGTGCCAGCAGCCCCTTAGACAGGGGGTTCAATGAGCAGTTCTTC.